A selection of T cell receptor beta chains follows, all from one sample in a study of blood T cell repertoires in COVID-19. TCRdb's table, derived via immunoSEQ multiplex PCR, lists solely in-frame clones and lacks some. The table lists 180,000 or so clones, 86% of them singletons, with 7% to 8% in the top ten. Sequenced sample: peripheral blood. The source is a woman aged 80 or over in a cohort sampled during active or convalescent COVID-19. CDR3s include the opening cysteine and the closing phenylalanine or tryptophan. A D gene is named only where the DNA matches it firmly.

V: TRBV24-1; D: TRBD2; CDR3: CATSDSGLAGGAIDEQFF
V: TRBV5-6; D: TRBD2; CDR3: CASSLRVAGGAHPQYF
V: TRBV6-5; D: .; CDR3: CASSAHRVYGYTF
V: TRBV3-1/TRBV3-2; D: TRBD2; CDR3: CASSFRSGAGSAGTGELFF
V: TRBV28; D: .; CDR3: CASRQSHQPQHF
V: TRBV5-8; D: TRBD1; CDR3: CASSYTGQSTDTQYF
V: TRBV12-3/TRBV12-4; D: .; CDR3: CASSLGGNYGYTF
V: TRBV5-1; D: .; CDR3: CASSLGQMHTEAFF
V: TRBV7-2; D: TRBD1; CDR3: CASSPRTGESKAFF
V: TRBV6-6; D: TRBD1; CDR3: CASSGQGLDTEAFF
V: TRBV7-2; D: TRBD2; CDR3: CASSLVSSGAPYEQYF
V: TRBV7-2; D: TRBD2; CDR3: CASSPVAGRSYNEQFF
V: TRBV7-8; D: TRBD1; CDR3: CASSGRGTGAAYTQYF
V: TRBV19; D: .; CDR3: CASSLGRWSSYNSPLHF
V: TRBV6-5; D: TRBD1; CDR3: CASSSTGGKAFF
V: TRBV4-1; D: .; CDR3: CASSHTNRAYEQYF
V: TRBV7-9; D: .; CDR3: CASSFYGWPRGNSPLHF
V: TRBV6-5; D: .; CDR3: CASSYSTGAEAFF
V: TRBV19; D: .; CDR3: CASSPPGGRRAQYF
V: TRBV12-5; D: TRBD1; CDR3: CASGSGQGGSGAFF
V: TRBV19; D: .; CDR3: CASSIDGIQPQHF
V: TRBV11-2; D: TRBD1; CDR3: CASSSGQTINQPQHF
V: TRBV28; D: .; CDR3: CATGTANTGELFF
V: TRBV29-1; D: TRBD1; CDR3: CSVAFGTGGQPQHF
V: TRBV7-2; D: .; CDR3: CASSLALSRGGYNSPLHF
V: TRBV4-3; D: .; CDR3: CASSQDLSKASDQPQHF
V: TRBV6-5; D: TRBD1; CDR3: CASSLDRGRGEKLFF
V: TRBV5-1; D: .; CDR3: CASSLVRGSDLAKNIQYF
V: TRBV5-4; D: TRBD2; CDR3: CASSLHLLAGGLSTDTQYF
V: TRBV7-9; D: TRBD1; CDR3: CASSQSLGQGYEQYF
V: TRBV5-1; D: .; CDR3: CASSLAGEQTYEKLFF
V: TRBV27; D: .; CDR3: CASSYVRETGELFF
V: TRBV6-5; D: TRBD1; CDR3: CASSYGTGNYGYTF
V: TRBV11-3; D: .; CDR3: CASSLGQLGTDTQYF
V: TRBV10-2; D: TRBD2; CDR3: CASRTSGGTDTQYF
V: TRBV5-4; D: .; CDR3: CASSLQGLDNSNQPQHF
V: TRBV2; D: .; CDR3: CASSESAGREKLFF
V: TRBV11-2; D: .; CDR3: CASSLTDRGELFF
V: TRBV27; D: TRBD1; CDR3: CASSLKPQGAGDNQPQHF